Sequencing of this TCR beta chain was carried out in a study of graft-versus-host responses after intestinal transplantation. Turning to the study itself: Isolated intestinal, liver-intestinal, or multivisceral transplants had been given to the recipients. Every transplant recipient was induced with anti-thymocyte globulin, then maintained on tacrolimus and steroids for 2 to 3 years.

Only in-frame clones appear in the TCRdb table, and some are missing; sequencing was by immunoSEQ multiplex PCR. This sample carries more than 95,000 clones, approximately 90% of them seen once, and the ten largest clones take 0.17%. Trimming cost V 0 bases and J 10 bases, with 11 bases left between them. The CDR3 runs to 13 residues. Germline loops: CDR1 ENHRY, CDR2 SYGVKD. This clone appeared a single time. Its target is not known. General study results and limits: Researchers found GvH clones in recipient marrow, and some showed up first in ileum or blood. GvH clone levels peaked in circulation, and this peak was associated with early post-transplant HvG declines.

This sequence was found in a human donor who received an intestinal transplant. The chain employs TRBV10-3 and TRBJ2-3; D gene uncertain. The source material was unstimulated CD4+ T cells sorted from spleen or lymph node cells, sampled before intestinal transplant. CDR3 DNA sequence: TGTGCCATCAGTGAGTCAAACTCGGTGGCGCAGTATTTT. It yields the protein CAISESNSVAQYF.